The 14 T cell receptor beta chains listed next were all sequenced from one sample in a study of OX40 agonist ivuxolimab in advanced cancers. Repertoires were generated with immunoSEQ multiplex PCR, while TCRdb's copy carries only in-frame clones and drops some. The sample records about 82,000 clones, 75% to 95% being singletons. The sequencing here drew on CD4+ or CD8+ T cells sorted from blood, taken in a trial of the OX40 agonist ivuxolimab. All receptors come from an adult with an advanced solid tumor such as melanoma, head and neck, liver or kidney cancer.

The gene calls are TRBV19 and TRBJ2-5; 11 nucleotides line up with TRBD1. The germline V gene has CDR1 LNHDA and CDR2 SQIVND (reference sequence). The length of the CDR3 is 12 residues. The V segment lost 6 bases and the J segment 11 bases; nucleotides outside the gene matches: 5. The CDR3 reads CASRGTGGPQYF. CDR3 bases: TGTGCCAGTAGAGGGACAGGGGGGCCTCAGTACTTC.

DNA of the CDR3: TGTGCCAGCAGCTTAGATTACGGGAGACCGTTCTTC. Translated, it gives CASSLDYGRPFF. This chain joins TRBV7-2 and TRBJ2-1; D perhaps matches TRBD2 (6 bases). The CDR3 length is 12 residues. Germline lookup yields CDR1 SGHTA and CDR2 FQGNSA. The V gene lost 1 base and the J gene lost 15 bases, with 13 bases spanning the gap.

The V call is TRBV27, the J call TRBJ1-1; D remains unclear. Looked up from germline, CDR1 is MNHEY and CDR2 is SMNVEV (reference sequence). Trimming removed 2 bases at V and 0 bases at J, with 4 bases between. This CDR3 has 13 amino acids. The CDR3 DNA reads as TGTGCCAGCAGTTTAATCCTGAACACTGAAGCTTTCTTT. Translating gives CASSLILNTEAFF.

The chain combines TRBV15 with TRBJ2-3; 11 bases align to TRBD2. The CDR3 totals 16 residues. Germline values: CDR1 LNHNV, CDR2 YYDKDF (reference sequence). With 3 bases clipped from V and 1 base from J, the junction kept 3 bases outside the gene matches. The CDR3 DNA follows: TGTGCCACCAGCAGTGGACTAGCGGGCCGCACAGATACGCAGTATTTT. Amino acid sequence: CATSSGLAGRTDTQYF.

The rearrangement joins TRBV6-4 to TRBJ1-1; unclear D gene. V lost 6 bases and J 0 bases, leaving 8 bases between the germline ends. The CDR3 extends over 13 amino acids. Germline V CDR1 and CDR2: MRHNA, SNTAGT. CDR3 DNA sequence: TGTGCCAGCAGCTCGGAGTTGAACACTGAAGCTTTCTTT. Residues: CASSSELNTEAFF.

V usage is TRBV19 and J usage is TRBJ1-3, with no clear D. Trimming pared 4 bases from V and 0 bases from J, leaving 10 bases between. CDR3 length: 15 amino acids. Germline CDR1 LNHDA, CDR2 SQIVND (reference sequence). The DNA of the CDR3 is TGTGCCAGTAGTACGTTACAGAGCTCTGGAAACACCATATATTTT. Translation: CASSTLQSSGNTIYF. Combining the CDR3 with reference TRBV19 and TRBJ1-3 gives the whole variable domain DGGITQSPKYLFRKEGQNVTLSCEQNLNHDAMYWYRQDPGQGLRLIYYSQIVNDFQKGDIAEGYSVSREKKESFPLTVTSAQKNPTAFYLCASSTLQSSGNTIYFGEGSWLTVV.

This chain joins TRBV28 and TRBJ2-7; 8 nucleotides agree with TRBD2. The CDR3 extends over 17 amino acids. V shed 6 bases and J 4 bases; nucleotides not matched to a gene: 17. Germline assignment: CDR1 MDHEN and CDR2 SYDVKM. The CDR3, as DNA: TGTGCCAGCAGGACCTCGCCCGGGGGGGGACGCGGGTACGAGCAGTACTTC. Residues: CASRTSPGGGRGYEQYF.

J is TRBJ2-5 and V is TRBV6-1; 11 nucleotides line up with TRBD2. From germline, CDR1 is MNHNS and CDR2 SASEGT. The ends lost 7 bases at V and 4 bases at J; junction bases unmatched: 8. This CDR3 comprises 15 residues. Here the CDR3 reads CASTYSGRAGETQYF. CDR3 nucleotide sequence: TGTGCCAGCACCTATAGCGGGAGGGCCGGAGAGACCCAGTACTTC.

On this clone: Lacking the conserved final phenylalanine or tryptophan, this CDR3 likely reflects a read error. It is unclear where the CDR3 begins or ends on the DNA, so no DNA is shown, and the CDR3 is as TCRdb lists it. This CDR3 is CPRAFGKTPTP. The V call is TRBV23-1, the J call TRBJ1-2. TRBV23-1 is recorded as an ORF, its role being uncertain. The CDR3 length is 11 residues, termini included.

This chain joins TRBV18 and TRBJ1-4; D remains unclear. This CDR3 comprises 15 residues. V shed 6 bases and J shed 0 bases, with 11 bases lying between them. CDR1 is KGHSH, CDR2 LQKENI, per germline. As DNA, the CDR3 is TGTGCCAGCTCGTACCGGACGGCAACTAATGAAAAACTGTTTTTT. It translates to CASSYRTATNEKLFF.

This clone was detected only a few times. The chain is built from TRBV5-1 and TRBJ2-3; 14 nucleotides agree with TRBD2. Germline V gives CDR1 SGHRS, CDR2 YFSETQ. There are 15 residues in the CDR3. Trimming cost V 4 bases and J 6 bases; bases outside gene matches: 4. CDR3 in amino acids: CASSGTSGSKDTQYF. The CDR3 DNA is TGCGCCAGCAGCGGGACTAGCGGGAGTAAGGATACGCAGTATTTT. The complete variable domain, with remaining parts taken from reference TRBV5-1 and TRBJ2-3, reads KAGVTQTPRYLIKTRGQQVTLSCSPISGHRSVSWYQQTPGQGLQFLFEYFSETQRNKGNFPGRFSGRQFSNSRSEMNVSTLELGDSALYLCASSGTSGSKDTQYFGPGTRLTVL.

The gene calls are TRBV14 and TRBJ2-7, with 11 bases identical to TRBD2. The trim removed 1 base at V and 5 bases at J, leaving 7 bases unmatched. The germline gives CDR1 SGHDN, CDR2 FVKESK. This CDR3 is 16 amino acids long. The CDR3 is CASSQALAGGSNEQYF. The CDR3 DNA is TGTGCCAGCAGCCAAGCCCTAGCGGGAGGTTCAAACGAGCAGTACTTC.

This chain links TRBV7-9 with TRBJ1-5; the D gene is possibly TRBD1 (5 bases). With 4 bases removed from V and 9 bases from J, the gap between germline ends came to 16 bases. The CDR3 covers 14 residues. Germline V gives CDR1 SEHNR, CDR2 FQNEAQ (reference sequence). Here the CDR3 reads CASSSRRGEGPQHF. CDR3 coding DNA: TGTGCCAGCAGCTCCCGACGGGGGGAAGGGCCCCAGCATTTT. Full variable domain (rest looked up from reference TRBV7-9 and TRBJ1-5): DTGVSQNPRHKITKRGQNVTFRCDPISEHNRLYWYRQTLGQGPEFLTYFQNEAQLEKSRLLSDRFSAERPKGSFSTLEIQRTEQGDSAMYLCASSSRRGEGPQHFGDGTRLSIL.

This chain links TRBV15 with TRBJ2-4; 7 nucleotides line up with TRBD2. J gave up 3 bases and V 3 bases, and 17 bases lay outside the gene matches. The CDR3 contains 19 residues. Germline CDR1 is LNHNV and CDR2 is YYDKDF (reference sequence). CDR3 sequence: CATSSTSEKKRIGKNIQYF. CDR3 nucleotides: TGTGCCACCAGCAGCACTAGCGAAAAAAAGCGGATAGGCAAAAACATTCAGTACTTC. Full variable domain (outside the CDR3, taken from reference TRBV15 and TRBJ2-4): DAMVIQNPRYQVTQFGKPVTLSCSQTLNHNVMYWYQQKSSQAPKLLFHYYDKDFNNEADTPDNFQSRRPNTSFCFLDIRSPGLGDTAMYLCATSSTSEKKRIGKNIQYFGAGTRLSVL.